This T cell receptor (beta chain) was profiled in a study of cytomegalovirus exposure and HLA in healthy donors. Both 60 Vbeta primers and 13 Jbeta primers went into the PCR. Repertoires were generated with immunoSEQ multiplex PCR, while TCRdb's copy carries only in-frame clones and drops some. Among 200,000 to 250,000 clones listed, just under 70% were seen once. Germline CDR1 and CDR2: SGHVS and FNYEAQ. The CDR3 length is 14 residues. The junction had 3 bases not matched to a gene; V was cut back by 4 bases and J by 0 bases. Study results and caveats: The majority of TCR sequences were rare, yet some public TCRs appeared in many donors.

On this clone itself: Its antigen remains unknown.

This receptor was taken from a man aged 40-49 years in good health and CMV-seropositive. The source material was PBMCs. The V gene is TRBV7-6, the J gene TRBJ2-7, with TRBD1 matching over 7 bases. In nucleotides, the CDR3 is TGTGCCAGCAGCTCCACAGGGGACTCCTACGAGCAGTACTTC. Translated: CASSSTGDSYEQYF.